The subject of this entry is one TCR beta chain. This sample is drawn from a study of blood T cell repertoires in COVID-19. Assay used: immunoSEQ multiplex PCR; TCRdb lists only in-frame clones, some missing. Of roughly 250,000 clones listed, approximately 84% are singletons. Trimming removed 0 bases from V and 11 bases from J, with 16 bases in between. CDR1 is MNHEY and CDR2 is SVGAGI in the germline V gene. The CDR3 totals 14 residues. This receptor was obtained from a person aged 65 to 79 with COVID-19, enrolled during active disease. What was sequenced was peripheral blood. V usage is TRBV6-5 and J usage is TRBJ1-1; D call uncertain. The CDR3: CASSYSMNLVKAFF. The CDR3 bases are TGTGCCAGCAGTTACTCGATGAATCTAGTTAAGGCTTTCTTT.